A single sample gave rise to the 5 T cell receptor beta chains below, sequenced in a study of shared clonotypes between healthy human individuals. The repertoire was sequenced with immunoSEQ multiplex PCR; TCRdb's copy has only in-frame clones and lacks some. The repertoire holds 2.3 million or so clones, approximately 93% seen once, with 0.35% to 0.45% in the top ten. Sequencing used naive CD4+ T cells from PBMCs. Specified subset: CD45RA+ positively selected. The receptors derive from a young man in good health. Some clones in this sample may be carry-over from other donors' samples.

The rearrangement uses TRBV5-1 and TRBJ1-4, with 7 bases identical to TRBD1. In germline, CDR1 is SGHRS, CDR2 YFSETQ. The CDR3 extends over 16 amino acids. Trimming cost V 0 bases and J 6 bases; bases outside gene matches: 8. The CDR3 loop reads CASSLVRGIGDEKLFF. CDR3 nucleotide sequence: TGCGCCAGCAGCTTGGTCAGGGGGATAGGCGATGAAAAACTGTTTTTT.

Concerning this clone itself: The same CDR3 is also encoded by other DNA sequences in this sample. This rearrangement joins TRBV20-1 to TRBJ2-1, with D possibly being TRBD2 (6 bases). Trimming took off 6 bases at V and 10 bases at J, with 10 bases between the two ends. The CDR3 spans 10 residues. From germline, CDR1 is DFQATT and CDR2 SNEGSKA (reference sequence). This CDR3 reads CSARREEQFF. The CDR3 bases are TGCAGTGCGCGACGGGAGGAGCAGTTCTTC.

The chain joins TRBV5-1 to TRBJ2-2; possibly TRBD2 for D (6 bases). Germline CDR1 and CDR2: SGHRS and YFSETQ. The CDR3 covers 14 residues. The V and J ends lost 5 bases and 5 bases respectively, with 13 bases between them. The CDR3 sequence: CASRRGSHTGELFF. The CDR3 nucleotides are TGCGCCAGCAGACGGGGGAGCCATACCGGGGAGCTGTTTTTT. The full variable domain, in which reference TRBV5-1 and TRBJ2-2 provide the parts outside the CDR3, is KAGVTQTPRYLIKTRGQQVTLSCSPISGHRSVSWYQQTPGQGLQFLFEYFSETQRNKGNFPGRFSGRQFSNSRSEMNVSTLELGDSALYLCASRRGSHTGELFFGEGSRLTVL.

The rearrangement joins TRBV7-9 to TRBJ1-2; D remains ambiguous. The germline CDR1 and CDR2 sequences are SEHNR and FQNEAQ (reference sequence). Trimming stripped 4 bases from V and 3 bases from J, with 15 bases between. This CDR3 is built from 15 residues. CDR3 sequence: CASSYSAPGDYGYTF. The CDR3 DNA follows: TGTGCCAGCAGCTATTCAGCCCCTGGCGACTATGGCTACACCTTC.

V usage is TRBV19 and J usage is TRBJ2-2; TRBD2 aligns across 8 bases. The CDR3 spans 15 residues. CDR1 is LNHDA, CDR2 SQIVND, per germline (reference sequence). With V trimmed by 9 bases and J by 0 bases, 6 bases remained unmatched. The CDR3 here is CASLAGKANTGELFF. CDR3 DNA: TGTGCCAGCCTAGCGGGTAAAGCGAACACCGGGGAGCTGTTTTTT. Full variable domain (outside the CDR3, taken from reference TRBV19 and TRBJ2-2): DGGITQSPKYLFRKEGQNVTLSCEQNLNHDAMYWYRQDPGQGLRLIYYSQIVNDFQKGDIAEGYSVSREKKESFPLTVTSAQKNPTAFYLCASLAGKANTGELFFGEGSRLTVL.